The rows below give T cell receptor beta chains drawn from one sample of a study of shared clonotypes between healthy human individuals. This table comes from immunoSEQ multiplex PCR, and its TCRdb copy is limited to in-frame clones, with some not included. This table has roughly 2.5 million clones, just over 90% appearing once. Sequencing input: naive CD4+ T cells sorted from blood. The receptors come from a man aged 18 to 35 in good health. The CDR3 runs from the conserved cysteine through the conserved F or W. Fields, in order: J gene, clone size, V gene, D gene, CDR3 protein, CDR3 DNA. D genes are given only for firm matches. Where a row states a size, it is once, few, many or the class of an expanded clone; other rows omit it.

TRBJ2-7,.,TRBV5-1,.,CASSLGQSITYEQYF,TGCGCCAGCAGCTTGGGACAGTCTATTACCTACGAGCAGTACTTC
TRBJ1-5,.,TRBV5-1,.,CASSLDGGGQPQHF,TGCGCCAGCAGCTTGGACGGGGGCGGTCAGCCCCAGCATTTT
TRBJ1-1,.,TRBV7-2,.,CASSKTGNTEAFF,TGTGCCAGCAGCAAGACCGGGAACACTGAAGCTTTCTTT
TRBJ1-1,few,TRBV4-1,.,CASSQGLGSTEAFF,TGCGCCAGCAGCCAAGGTTTGGGGAGCACTGAAGCTTTCTTT
TRBJ2-5,.,TRBV2,.,CASRNSGASGETQYF,TGTGCCAGCAGAAATAGCGGCGCCTCTGGGGAGACCCAGTACTTC
TRBJ2-7,.,TRBV2,TRBD2,CASSVTSGMDEQYF,TGTGCCAGCAGTGTGACTAGCGGGATGGACGAGCAGTACTTC
TRBJ1-2,.,TRBV15,TRBD1,CATSSPGQGNYGYTF,TGTGCCACCAGCAGTCCGGGACAGGGGAACTATGGCTACACCTTC
TRBJ1-1,few,TRBV7-9,.,CASSLGWSGPGGFF,TGTGCCAGCAGCTTAGGATGGTCAGGACCCGGGGGTTTCTTT
TRBJ2-2,.,TRBV5-4,TRBD2,CASSFGSGGGTGELFF,TGTGCCAGCAGCTTCGGAAGCGGGGGGGGCACCGGGGAGCTGTTTTTT
TRBJ1-3,.,TRBV6-1,.,CASSEASLSSGNTIYF,TGTGCCAGCAGTGAAGCATCCCTCAGCTCTGGAAACACCATATATTTT
TRBJ2-3,.,TRBV5-4,TRBD2,CASSLGLAGSTDTQYF,TGTGCCAGCAGCTTGGGGCTAGCGGGAAGCACAGATACGCAGTATTTT
TRBJ2-7,.,TRBV7-2,.,CASSFRGLTYEQYF,TGTGCCAGCAGCTTCAGGGGCTTAACCTACGAGCAGTACTTC
TRBJ2-2,.,TRBV10-3,TRBD1,CATARQGTNTGELFF,TGTGCCACCGCCCGACAGGGAACGAACACCGGGGAGCTGTTTTTT
TRBJ2-5,.,TRBV6-1,.,CASSEILETQYF,TGTGCCAGCAGTGAAATATTGGAGACCCAGTACTTC
TRBJ2-2,.,TRBV18,.,CASSPQDGNTGELFF,TGTGCCAGCTCACCACAGGACGGCAACACCGGGGAGCTGTTTTTT
TRBJ2-5,once,TRBV11-2,.,CASSQSRAQETQYF,TGTGCCAGCAGCCAAAGTAGAGCCCAAGAGACCCAGTACTTC
TRBJ1-2,.,TRBV30,.,CAWRPGQINGYTF,TGTGCCTGGAGGCCAGGACAGATCAACGGCTACACCTTC
TRBJ1-2,.,TRBV2,.,CASRVEGENYGYTF,TGTGCCAGCAGGGTAGAGGGGGAGAACTATGGCTACACCTTC
TRBJ1-4,.,TRBV6-1,.,CASSELRGTNEKLFF,TGTGCCAGCAGTGAACTCAGGGGAACTAATGAAAAACTGTTTTTT
TRBJ1-1,once,TRBV5-6,.,CASSERQGIWAFF,TGTGCCAGCAGCGAGCGGCAGGGGATTTGGGCTTTCTTT
TRBJ2-7,once,TRBV4-1,.,CASSPAGLTYEQYF,TGCGCCAGCAGCCCGGCAGGCCTTACCTACGAGCAGTACTTC
TRBJ1-2,.,TRBV6-5,.,CASRPGAGGNGYTF,TGTGCCAGCAGGCCCGGGGCGGGGGGCAACGGCTACACCTTC
TRBJ2-7,once,TRBV6-6,.,CASSYSSRFSYEQYF,TGTGCCAGCAGTTACTCCAGCAGGTTCTCCTACGAGCAGTACTTC
TRBJ2-7,.,TRBV19,.,CASSVLQGSHEQYF,TGTGCCAGTAGTGTCCTCCAGGGGTCCCACGAGCAGTACTTC
TRBJ2-1,.,TRBV30,TRBD2,CAWNFLRVVAGGPGVNNEQFF,TGTGCCTGGAATTTTCTGAGGGTGGTAGCGGGAGGGCCGGGGGTCAACAATGAGCAGTTCTTC
TRBJ2-3,.,TRBV5-4,TRBD2,CASSLVGTSETDTQYF,TGTGCCAGCAGCTTGGTCGGGACTAGCGAAACAGATACGCAGTATTTT
TRBJ2-7,.,TRBV7-9,TRBD1,CASSPNPGQGATGEQYF,TGTGCCAGCAGCCCGAACCCGGGACAGGGTGCCACGGGGGAGCAGTACTTC
TRBJ2-1,.,TRBV5-1,TRBD2,CASSSLAAISNEQFF,TGCGCCAGCAGCTCACTAGCGGCTATTTCCAATGAGCAGTTCTTC
TRBJ2-6,once,TRBV18,.,CASSPGFAGANVLTF,TGTGCCAGCTCACCCGGGTTCGCTGGGGCCAACGTCCTGACTTTC
TRBJ2-2,.,TRBV30,.,CAWSVESGRVNTGELFF,TGTGCCTGGAGTGTAGAGTCTGGCAGGGTTAACACCGGGGAGCTGTTTTTT
TRBJ1-2,.,TRBV29-1,.,CSGEGKNYGYTF,TGCAGCGGGGAGGGGAAAAACTATGGCTACACCTTC
TRBJ2-5,.,TRBV5-1,TRBD2,CASSSGLAGGQETQYF,TGCGCCAGCAGCTCGGGACTAGCGGGGGGACAAGAGACCCAGTACTTC
TRBJ2-1,.,TRBV19,TRBD1,CASSNRDRANEQFF,TGTGCCAGTAGTAACCGGGACAGGGCCAATGAGCAGTTCTTC
TRBJ2-3,.,TRBV9,.,CASSERGELPDTQYF,TGTGCCAGCAGCGAGAGGGGGGAGCTCCCAGATACGCAGTATTTT
TRBJ1-2,.,TRBV2,TRBD1,CATSGGVDGYTF,TGTGCCACCTCAGGGGGCGTGGATGGCTACACCTTC
TRBJ1-5,.,TRBV2,.,CASSERSSNQPQHF,TGTGCCAGCAGTGAGAGGAGTAGCAATCAGCCCCAGCATTTT
TRBJ2-7,.,TRBV27,TRBD2,CASSSPSGSNTYEQYF,TGTGCCAGCAGTTCACCTAGCGGGAGCAATACCTACGAGCAGTACTTC
TRBJ2-3,.,TRBV4-3,.,CASSQRTKGTDTQYF,TGCGCCAGCAGCCAGAGGACTAAGGGCACAGATACGCAGTATTTT
TRBJ2-3,once,TRBV7-9,TRBD2,CASSLGTSGSSDTQYF,TGTGCCAGCAGCTTAGGGACTAGCGGGAGCTCAGATACGCAGTATTTT
TRBJ2-3,.,TRBV7-8,TRBD2,CASSFGTSGFTDTQYF,TGTGCCAGCAGCTTTGGGACTAGCGGGTTCACAGATACGCAGTATTTT
TRBJ1-2,.,TRBV7-2,.,CASSLGWGAESYTF,TGTGCCAGCAGCTTGGGGTGGGGCGCGGAGAGCTACACCTTC
TRBJ2-1,.,TRBV4-3,.,CASSRPGHEQFF,TGCGCCAGCAGCCGCCCCGGTCATGAGCAGTTCTTC
TRBJ2-3,.,TRBV11-2,.,CASSIAGPKFPDTQYF,TGTGCCAGCAGCATTGCCGGGCCCAAATTCCCAGATACGCAGTATTTT
TRBJ1-4,.,TRBV5-6,TRBD1,CASTLDRGLEKLFF,TGTGCCAGCACCCTGGACAGGGGGCTTGAAAAACTGTTTTTT
TRBJ2-5,once,TRBV11-2,TRBD1,CASSAQGAAQETQYF,TGTGCCAGCAGCGCCCAGGGGGCAGCCCAAGAGACCCAGTACTTC
TRBJ2-1,.,TRBV29-1,TRBD2,CSVGKWGGSSYNEQFF,TGCAGCGTTGGGAAATGGGGGGGAAGCTCCTACAATGAGCAGTTCTTC
TRBJ2-1,.,TRBV6-5,TRBD2,CASSSLSGSSYNEQFF,TGTGCCAGCAGTTCCCTAAGCGGGAGCTCCTACAATGAGCAGTTCTTC
TRBJ1-6,.,TRBV18,.,CASSPGALQGSLHF,TGTGCCAGCTCACCAGGGGCCCTCCAGGGTTCCCTCCACTTT
TRBJ2-7,.,TRBV10-3,TRBD2,CAISDRLAGGHYEQYF,TGTGCCATCAGTGATCGACTAGCGGGAGGGCACTACGAGCAGTACTTC
TRBJ2-5,.,TRBV9,TRBD2,CASSVAASGRGETQYF,TGTGCCAGCAGCGTAGCGGCTAGCGGGAGGGGGGAGACCCAGTACTTC
TRBJ2-2,.,TRBV5-4,TRBD1,CASRPGQINTGELFF,TGTGCCAGCAGACCGGGACAGATAAACACCGGGGAGCTGTTTTTT
TRBJ2-7,.,TRBV5-8,.,CASSLGPSREQYF,TGTGCCAGCAGTTTGGGACCCTCGAGGGAGCAGTACTTC
TRBJ1-3,.,TRBV7-2,TRBD1,CASSTGRTGPSGNTIYF,TGTGCCAGCAGCACAGGAAGGACAGGGCCCTCTGGAAACACCATATATTTT
TRBJ2-1,.,TRBV5-1,TRBD2,CASSLGLAASYNEQFF,TGCGCCAGCAGCTTGGGACTAGCGGCCTCCTACAATGAGCAGTTCTTC
TRBJ1-2,.,TRBV6-5,.,CASSYAGALGYTF,TGTGCCAGCAGTTACGCAGGAGCGCTTGGCTACACCTTC
TRBJ1-1,.,TRBV7-6,TRBD1,CASSLAMGQGALNTEAFF,TGTGCCAGCAGCTTAGCGATGGGACAGGGGGCGTTGAACACTGAAGCTTTCTTT
TRBJ2-3,.,TRBV27,.,CASSRPHGAPDTQYF,TGTGCCAGCAGTCGCCCCCACGGGGCACCAGATACGCAGTATTTT
TRBJ2-5,.,TRBV6-6,TRBD1,CASGTDLERTQYF,TGTGCCAGCGGGACAGACCTTGAGAGGACCCAGTACTTC
TRBJ1-6,.,TRBV2,.,CASSELGTTAGYNSPLHF,TGTGCCAGCAGTGAATTAGGGACGACAGCAGGCTATAATTCACCCCTCCACTTT
TRBJ1-4,few,TRBV10-3,.,CAISEGATNEKLFF,TGTGCCATCAGTGAAGGGGCTACTAATGAAAAACTGTTTTTT